What follows are 7 T cell receptor beta chains derived from one specimen sequenced in a study of cytomegalovirus exposure and HLA in healthy donors. The assay was immunoSEQ multiplex PCR, and TCRdb's table has in-frame clones only and misses some. The sample carries approximately 240,000 clones, about 89% recorded once. The sequenced material came from PBMCs. The source of these receptors is a woman aged 18-35 years in good health and CMV-seronegative.

CDR3: CASSQGVSARNTEAFF. The CDR3 DNA sequence: TGTGCCAGCAGCCAAGGGGTCAGCGCCCGGAACACTGAAGCTTTCTTT. The rearrangement uses TRBV14 and TRBJ1-1; no definite D call. Trimming left V 1 base short and J 1 base short, with 13 bases between. Germline V gene data show CDR1 as SGHDN and CDR2 as FVKESK. This CDR3 has 16 residues. The full variable domain, in which reference TRBV14 and TRBJ1-1 provide the parts outside the CDR3, is EAGVTQFPSHSVIEKGQTVTLRCDPISGHDNLYWYRRVMGKEIKFLLHFVKESKQDESGMPNNRFLAERTGGTYSTLKVQPAELEDSGVYFCASSQGVSARNTEAFFGQGTRLTVV.

This chain links TRBV5-1 with TRBJ2-7; 15 nucleotides line up with TRBD2. The CDR3 contains 17 residues. In germline, CDR1 is SGHRS, CDR2 YFSETQ. V trimming: 7 bases; J trimming: 3 bases; junction bases outside the gene matches: 11. CDR3: CASGAGTSGRSSYEQYF. As DNA, the CDR3 is TGCGCCAGCGGGGCCGGGACTAGCGGGAGGAGTAGCTACGAGCAGTACTTC.

The chain links TRBV5-1 to TRBJ2-3, with D possibly TRBD2 on 6 matching bases. This CDR3 has 16 amino acids. Germline CDR1 reads SGHRS; CDR2 reads YFSETQ. V shed 4 bases and J shed 1 base, with 16 bases lying between them. The CDR3 region has the DNA TGCGCCAGCAGCCGGTTTTTTAGCGGCGGCACAGATACGCAGTATTTT. Translated, it gives CASSRFFSGGTDTQYF.

The chain employs TRBV5-5 and TRBJ1-4; D gene uncertain. The ends were cut back, 3 bases at V and 10 bases at J, with 10 bases in the middle. This CDR3 contains 12 residues. Per the germline V gene, CDR1 is SGHKS and CDR2 is YYEKEE (reference sequence). The CDR3 spells CASSWRGRKLFF. CDR3 bases: TGTGCCAGCAGCTGGCGGGGTCGAAAACTGTTTTTT.

V gene TRBV11-2 combines with J gene TRBJ1-5; D is unclear. CDR1 and CDR2 from the germline V gene are SGHAT and FQNNGV. The V end was cut by 1 base, the J end by 2 bases, with 9 bases between. This CDR3 is 15 amino acids long. The CDR3 coding sequence is TGTGCCAGCAGCTTAGGCCAGTACGGCAATCAGCCCCAGCATTTT. Its translation: CASSLGQYGNQPQHF.

The V and J genes are TRBV18 and TRBJ2-3, with TRBD1 matching over 8 bases. Germline CDR1 KGHSH, CDR2 LQKENI. V was clipped by 2 bases and J by 3 bases; unmatched bases: 10. The CDR3 consists of 17 residues. CDR3 in amino acids: CASSPSIPGQVTDTQYF. Written as DNA, the CDR3 is TGTGCCAGCTCACCATCAATTCCGGGACAGGTGACAGATACGCAGTATTTT.

The DNA for the CDR3 is TGTGCCAGCAGCTTGGAAGACAGGGGGGGCTACGAGCAGTACTTC. It codes for CASSLEDRGGYEQYF. This chain uses TRBV5-4 with TRBJ2-7, with 9 bases identical to TRBD1. With 0 bases clipped from V and 3 bases from J, the junction kept 4 bases outside the gene matches. Germline values: CDR1 SGHNT, CDR2 YYREEE (reference sequence). The CDR3 contains 15 residues. Full variable domain (outside the CDR3, taken from reference TRBV5-4 and TRBJ2-7): ETGVTQSPTHLIKTRGQQVTLRCSSQSGHNTVSWYQQALGQGPQFIFQYYREEENGRGNFPPRFSGLQFPNYSSELNVNALELDDSALYLCASSLEDRGGYEQYFGPGTRLTVT.